These 20 T cell receptor beta chains were all obtained from the same sample, sequenced in a study of cytotoxic CD8 clonotypes in ibrutinib-treated CLL. Using immunoSEQ multiplex PCR, the repertoire was profiled, and TCRdb retains in-frame clones only, with some absent. The sample consists of 45,000 to 70,000 clones, roughly 50% of them appearing once. This sample comprised PBMCs, obtained after 24 months of ibrutinib treatment. All receptors come from a human donor with chronic lymphocytic leukemia.

The gene calls are TRBV18 and TRBJ2-7, with 12 nucleotides matching TRBD2. With V trimmed by 4 bases and J by 5 bases, 3 bases remained unmatched. Germline-derived CDR1 and CDR2 are KGHSH and LQKENI. CDR3 length equals 14 residues. The CDR3 sequence is CASSRLAGENEQYV. CDR3 DNA: TGTGCCAGCTCACGACTAGCGGGGGAGAACGAGCAGTACGTC.

The chain recombines TRBV18 with TRBJ2-2, with 8 nucleotides matching TRBD2. CDR1 and CDR2 (germline): KGHSH, LQKENI. This CDR3 contains 17 residues. Trimming took 1 base from V and 5 from J; bases not matched to a gene: 9. As DNA, the CDR3 is TGTGCCAGCTCACCACGGGCAGCGGGAGAGGGAACCGGGGAGCTGTTTTTT. Translated, it gives CASSPRAAGEGTGELFF.

This clone was seen a few times. The chain couples TRBV14 to TRBJ1-4; D ambiguous. Germline CDR1 reads SGHDN; CDR2 reads FVKESK. The CDR3 is made up of 16 amino acids. V was shortened by 5 bases and J by 3 bases, with 16 bases between the two germline ends. Here the CDR3 DNA reads TGTGCCAGCAGCATGCGGGTTTATAGCGCTAATGAAAAACTGTTTTTT. Its translation: CASSMRVYSANEKLFF.

This chain links TRBV2 with TRBJ2-7; D is uncertain. This CDR3 has 12 amino acids. The germline V gene encodes CDR1 SNHLY and CDR2 FYNNEI. The germline V and J ends were trimmed by 7 bases and 0 bases, with 7 bases remaining between them. The CDR3 bases are TGTGCCAGCACCAAGAGCTCCTACGAGCAGTACTTC. Protein product: CASTKSSYEQYF. Looking up the rest from reference TRBV2 and TRBJ2-7 gives the full variable domain: EPEVTQTPSHQVTQMGQEVILRCVPISNHLYFYWYRQILGQKVEFLVSFYNNEISEKSEIFDDQFSVERPDGSNFTLKIRSTKLEDSAMYFCASTKSSYEQYFGPGTRLTVT.

This clone has just a few counts. The rearrangement links TRBV30 to TRBJ2-7; a possible D gene is TRBD1 (6 bases). Trimming pared 2 bases from V and 4 bases from J, leaving 18 bases between. Germline loops: CDR1 GTSNPN, CDR2 SVGIG (reference sequence). This CDR3 spans 15 amino acids. CDR3 sequence: CAWSPLGTFGYEQYF. The CDR3 coding sequence is TGTGCCTGGAGTCCCCTCGGGACATTTGGGTACGAGCAGTACTTC.

This clone was seen many times. The V and J genes are TRBV28 and TRBJ1-2, with 7 bases that match TRBD1. J gave up 5 bases and V 6 bases, and 6 bases lay outside the gene matches. Germline V gives CDR1 MDHEN, CDR2 SYDVKM. The CDR3 covers 13 residues. CDR3 residues: CASRTGQAYGYTF. The CDR3 DNA follows: TGTGCCAGCAGAACCGGACAGGCTTATGGCTACACCTTC.

The chain combines TRBV9 with TRBJ1-3, with TRBD1 as a possible D gene (5 bases). Trimming removed 2 bases from V and 0 bases from J, with 6 bases in between. Germline CDR1 SGDLS, CDR2 YYNGEE. This CDR3 is built from 14 residues. CDR3 coding DNA: TGTGCCAGCAGCGTCGACAGCTCTGGAAACACCATATATTTT. Its translation is CASSVDSSGNTIYF. The whole variable domain, filled in from reference TRBV9 and TRBJ1-3, reads DSGVTQTPKHLITATGQRVTLRCSPRSGDLSVYWYQQSLDQGLQFLIQYYNGEERAKGNILERFSAQQFPDLHSELNLSSLELGDSALYFCASSVDSSGNTIYFGEGSWLTVV.

The gene calls are TRBV29-1 and TRBJ2-7; 8 bases agree with TRBD2. Germline values: CDR1 SQVTM, CDR2 ANQGSEA. The ends lost 3 bases at V and 2 bases at J; junction bases unmatched: 6. There are 14 residues in the CDR3. CDR3 region: CSVEVAGRTYEQYF. For the CDR3, the DNA is TGCAGCGTTGAGGTAGCGGGACGGACCTACGAGCAGTACTTC.

The chain is built from TRBV4-1 and TRBJ2-2; the D gene is possibly TRBD1 (6 bases). The V end was cut by 2 bases, the J end by 7 bases, with 11 bases between. The CDR3 runs to 14 residues. Germline-derived CDR1 and CDR2 are MGHRA and YSYEKL. The CDR3: CASSQLRGNGELFF. In DNA, the CDR3 is TGCGCCAGCAGCCAACTCAGGGGTAACGGGGAGCTGTTTTTT.

The chain combines TRBV14 with TRBJ2-7; possible D gene TRBD1, 6 bases. This CDR3 region has 14 residues. Germline assignment: CDR1 SGHDN and CDR2 FVKESK. V was cut by 7 bases and J by 3 bases, with 16 bases left in between. CDR3 nucleotide sequence: TGTGCCAGCAACCTAAAAACAGGGAACTACGAGCAGTACGTC. This codes for CASNLKTGNYEQYV.

The chain recombines TRBV11-2 with TRBJ2-5, with 11 bases fitting TRBD1. V lost 0 bases, J lost 4 bases, and 10 bases stayed unmatched. The V gene's germline CDR1 is SGHAT and CDR2 FQNNGV. The CDR3 length is 18 residues. The CDR3 sequence is CASSLDPRDRGYRETQYF. CDR3 nucleotide sequence: TGTGCCAGCAGCTTAGATCCCCGGGACAGGGGGTATAGAGAGACCCAGTACTTC. The full variable domain, completed using reference TRBV11-2 and TRBJ2-5, is EAGVAQSPRYKIIEKRQSVAFWCNPISGHATLYWYQQILGQGPKLLIQFQNNGVVDDSQLPKDRFSAERLKGVDSTLKIQPAKLEDSAVYLCASSLDPRDRGYRETQYFGPGTRLLVL.

V gene TRBV6-6 combines with J gene TRBJ2-7, with 7 bases lining up with TRBD1. Germline V gives CDR1 MNHNY, CDR2 SVGAGI (reference sequence). Trimming cost V 2 bases and J 2 bases; bases outside gene matches: 9. The CDR3 loop spans 16 amino acids. This chain's CDR3 is CASSYNRGQAPYEQYV. The CDR3 nucleotides read TGTGCCAGCAGTTACAACAGGGGCCAGGCACCCTACGAGCAGTACGTC.

The chain employs TRBV2 and TRBJ2-5; maybe TRBD1 (5 bases). This CDR3 is built from 13 residues. Germline CDR1 reads SNHLY; CDR2 reads FYNNEI. Between the trimmed V and J ends, which lost 7 bases and 7 bases, there was a span of 16 bases. The CDR3 is CASMTQAPSTQYF. The CDR3 coding sequence is TGTGCCAGCATGACACAGGCCCCCTCGACCCAGTACTTC.

The chain is built from TRBV5-4 and TRBJ2-1, with D tentatively TRBD1 (5 bases). CDR3 length: 12 amino acids. Trimming took off 3 bases at V and 10 bases at J, with 11 bases between the two ends. The germline CDR1 and CDR2 sequences are SGHNT and YYREEE (reference sequence). In nucleotides, the CDR3 is TGTGCCAGCAGCTCTAGGGGCGAAGAGCAGTTCTTC. Protein sequence: CASSSRGEEQFF.

This clone has more than one count but fewer than ten. The genes are TRBV5-6 and TRBJ2-7; D tentatively reads TRBD1 or TRBD2 (5 bases each). This CDR3 is 14 amino acids long. With 5 bases removed from V and 4 bases from J, the gap between germline ends came to 16 bases. Germline V gene sequence: CDR1 SGHDT, CDR2 YYEEEE. CDR3 DNA sequence: TGTGCCAGCAGGTACATTACGGGGCAATACGAGCAGTACTTC. It encodes CASRYITGQYEQYF.

This chain links TRBV11-3 with TRBJ2-3; D not certain. The V gene lost 1 base and the J gene lost 5 bases, with 4 bases spanning the gap. In germline, CDR1 is SGHNT, CDR2 YENEEA. The CDR3 loop spans 12 amino acids. CDR3 DNA: TGTGCCAGCAGCTTAGTCGGAGATACGCAGTATTTT. Protein product: CASSLVGDTQYF. Using reference TRBV11-3 and TRBJ2-3 for the parts outside the CDR3, the full variable domain is EAGVVQSPRYKIIEKKQPVAFWCNPISGHNTLYWYLQNLGQGPELLIRYENEEAVDDSQLPKDRFSAERLKGVDSTLKIQPAELGDSAVYLCASSLVGDTQYFGPGTRLTVL.

The gene calls are TRBV2 and TRBJ1-4, with D unclear. The CDR3 contains 16 residues. V was clipped by 7 bases and J by 1 base, with 16 bases between them. CDR1 SNHLY and CDR2 FYNNEI come from the germline V gene. The CDR3 region is CASKLAAPLTNEKLFF. In DNA, the CDR3 is TGTGCCAGCAAATTGGCAGCTCCTCTAACTAATGAAAAACTGTTTTTT.

This clone has at least ten counts. The chain carries TRBV28 and TRBJ2-7; 8 positions agree with TRBD1. V lost 0 bases to trimming and J lost 3 bases; unmatched junction nucleotides: 4. CDR3 length: 15 residues. The germline V gene has CDR1 MDHEN and CDR2 SYDVKM. CDR3 protein: CASSLWGQALYEQYF. The CDR3 nucleotides read TGTGCCAGCAGTTTATGGGGACAGGCCCTCTACGAGCAGTACTTC.

The chain recombines TRBV5-1 with TRBJ2-4, with D possibly being TRBD2 (6 bases). Germline V CDR1 and CDR2: SGHRS, YFSETQ. V was pared by 4 bases and J by 14 bases, with 25 bases between. This CDR3 spans 15 amino acids. In DNA form, the CDR3 reads TGCGCCAGCAGCCCCGACCCCGGGAGTCCGGGCCTAGAGTACTTC. Its protein is CASSPDPGSPGLEYF.

The chain combines TRBV27 with TRBJ2-7; possibly TRBD1 for D (5 bases). There are 14 residues in the CDR3. From germline, CDR1 is MNHEY and CDR2 SMNVEV (reference sequence). With 3 bases removed from V and 4 bases from J, the gap between germline ends came to 13 bases. This chain's CDR3 is CASSLTAGSYEQYV. CDR3 DNA sequence: TGTGCCAGCAGTTTGACGGCAGGGTCATACGAGCAGTACGTC.